The 22 T cell receptor beta chains listed next were all sequenced from one sample in a study of blood T cells in healthy people across ages. Through a sample-barcoded 5' primer and a J-beta primer mix, a second PCR was run for roughly 7 to 12 cycles. TCRdb reanalysed the 5' RACE reads using MiXCR and keeps one entry per CDR3 protein. The table includes roughly 1,500,000 distinct CDR3 sequences, about 31% detected once. Sample: blood. The receptor source for this set is a woman aged 25-40 years in good health.

This clonotype was seen many times. V and J are TRBV12-3 or TRBV12-4 and TRBJ2-1, with 9 bases lining up with TRBD2. This CDR3 is built from 14 residues. V lost 10 bases, J lost 0 bases, and 4 bases stayed unmatched. The CDR3: CATGTSSSYNEQFF. As DNA, the CDR3 is TGTGCCACCGGGACTAGCAGCTCCTACAATGAGCAGTTCTTC.

This clonotype was seen just once. This rearrangement joins TRBV5-1 to TRBJ2-7; 7 positions agree with TRBD2. Trimming cost V 0 bases and J 5 bases; bases outside gene matches: 5. The CDR3 length is 14 residues. Germline lookup yields CDR1 SGHRS and CDR2 YFSETQ. DNA for the CDR3: TGCGCCAGCAGCTTGGATGGGGGGGTAAACGAGCAGTACTTC. It specifies CASSLDGGVNEQYF.

The chain combines TRBV5-5 with TRBJ2-1, with 12 bases matching TRBD2. The CDR3 has 15 residues. The V segment lost 5 bases and the J segment 9 bases; nucleotides outside the gene matches: 9. Looked up from germline, CDR1 is SGHKS and CDR2 is YYEKEE (reference sequence). The CDR3 sequence is CASRVRTSGVSEQFF. The DNA for the CDR3 is TGTGCCAGCAGGGTAAGGACTAGCGGGGTTTCTGAGCAGTTCTTC.

The genes are TRBV6-5 and TRBJ1-1; the D is unclear. Trimming took off 1 base at V and 0 bases at J, with 9 bases between the two ends. This CDR3 comprises 15 residues. Germline V gene data show CDR1 as MNHEY and CDR2 as SVGAGI. The CDR3 sequence is CASSYLPQLNTEAFF. In DNA, the CDR3 is TGTGCCAGCAGTTACTTGCCCCAGCTGAACACTGAAGCTTTCTTT.

J is TRBJ1-5 and V is TRBV6-5; 7 positions match TRBD1. With V trimmed by 0 bases and J by 9 bases, 8 bases remained unmatched. Germline CDR1 and CDR2: MNHEY and SVGAGI. The CDR3 runs to 15 residues. The CDR3 spells CASSYSGTARGPQHF. CDR3 bases: TGTGCCAGCAGTTACTCAGGGACAGCCCGAGGGCCCCAGCATTTT.

The J gene is TRBJ2-3, the V gene TRBV20-1; 12 nucleotides agree with TRBD2. Germline loops: CDR1 DFQATT, CDR2 SNEGSKA (reference sequence). J was trimmed by 0 bases and V by 0 bases; bases with no gene match: 7. This CDR3 contains 18 residues. CDR3 DNA sequence: TGCAGTGCTAGAGATGCGCGACTAGCGGGGGCTAGCACAGATACGCAGTATTTT. It yields the protein CSARDARLAGASTDTQYF.

V gene TRBV10-3 combines with J gene TRBJ2-3, with 12 bases fitting TRBD1. The germline CDR1 and CDR2 sequences are ENHRY and SYGVKD. The CDR3 is made up of 16 amino acids. The trim removed 5 bases at V and 5 bases at J, leaving 8 bases unmatched. The CDR3 loop reads CAISIGTGGAGDTQYF. The CDR3 nucleotides are TGTGCCATCAGTATCGGGACAGGGGGCGCAGGAGATACGCAGTATTTT.

The rearrangement joins TRBV5-1 to TRBJ1-4; 7 bases map to TRBD1. J gave up 4 bases and V 3 bases, and 6 bases lay outside the gene matches. The germline CDR1 and CDR2 sequences are SGHRS and YFSETQ. The CDR3 is 15 amino acids. CDR3 residues: CASSSETGINEKLFF. The CDR3 DNA reads TGCGCCAGCAGCTCTGAGACAGGGATTAATGAAAAACTGTTTTTT.

This clonotype was seen a handful of times. The genes are TRBV25-1 and TRBJ2-1; no firm D call. Germline V gene sequence: CDR1 MGHDK, CDR2 SYGVNS. The CDR3 is 15 amino acids. Between the trimmed V and J ends, which lost 2 bases and 9 bases, there was a span of 17 bases. CDR3 sequence (DNA): TGTGCCAGCAGTGAAGTATCATCTCTCTTTGGTGAGCAGTTCTTC. Translating it yields CASSEVSSLFGEQFF.

V gene TRBV12-3 or TRBV12-4 combines with J gene TRBJ2-2; D remains unclear. CDR3 length: 15 residues. Trimming took off 5 bases at V and 5 bases at J, with 15 bases between the two ends. CDR3 in DNA: TGTGCCAGCAGTGGGGTGGGCACCGGAACCGGGGAGCTGTTTTTT. Its translation is CASSGVGTGTGELFF.

This clonotype was observed a few times. The chain carries TRBV24-1 and TRBJ2-2; D uncertain. The CDR3 totals 13 residues. With 3 bases removed from V and 0 bases from J, the gap between germline ends came to 1 base. Per germline, CDR1 KGHDR and CDR2 SFDVKD. DNA of the CDR3: TGTGCCACCAGTGATCCGAACACCGGGGAGCTGTTTTTT. Translated: CATSDPNTGELFF.

A single count supports this clonotype. This chain links TRBV28 with TRBJ1-2, with a possible D match to TRBD1 (5 bases). Germline CDR1 reads MDHEN; CDR2 reads SYDVKM. The CDR3 sequence is 15 residues long. Between the trimmed V and J ends, which lost 5 bases and 0 bases, there was a span of 13 bases. The chain's CDR3 is CASSPRQITNYGYTF. The CDR3 coding sequence is TGTGCCAGCAGTCCCCGACAGATTACTAACTATGGCTACACCTTC.

V and J are TRBV7-9 and TRBJ2-7, with D possibly TRBD2 on 7 matching bases. Germline V CDR1 and CDR2: SEHNR, FQNEAQ (reference sequence). The CDR3 runs to 15 residues. The V and J ends lost 5 bases and 3 bases respectively, with 17 bases between them. The chain's CDR3 is CASSRGASSYYEQYF. The CDR3, as DNA: TGTGCCAGCAGCCGGGGGGCCAGCAGTTACTACGAGCAGTACTTC.

This chain uses TRBV5-1 with TRBJ2-5, with TRBD2 matching 8 bases. The germline V gene encodes CDR1 SGHRS and CDR2 YFSETQ. CDR3 size: 18 residues. V was pared by 4 bases and J by 2 bases, with 16 bases of the junction left unmatched. The CDR3 protein is CASSPGLGRVLDQETQYF. CDR3 nucleotide sequence: TGCGCCAGCAGCCCGGGACTAGGCCGTGTTCTGGATCAAGAGACCCAGTACTTC.

This CDR3 is CRPISDTSTDTQYF. Here the CDR3 DNA reads TGCAGACCCATTAGCGACACTAGCACAGATACGCAGTATTTT. The chain joins TRBV20-1 to TRBJ2-3; D possibly corresponds to TRBD2 (5 bases). The germline CDR1 and CDR2 sequences are DFQATT and SNEGSKA (reference sequence). The CDR3 totals 14 residues.

The chain joins TRBV10-3 to TRBJ1-2; D gene unclear. CDR1 ENHRY and CDR2 SYGVKD come from the germline V gene. V was cut by 0 bases and J by 5 bases, with 13 bases left in between. This CDR3 comprises 15 residues. Here the CDR3 DNA reads TGTGCCATCAGTGAGTCGATTGTAAGGGATTATGGCTACACCTTC. It is translated as CAISESIVRDYGYTF.

There are many counts of this clonotype. V and J are TRBV12-3 or TRBV12-4 and TRBJ2-7; TRBD2 aligns across 11 bases. J was trimmed by 3 bases and V by 6 bases; bases with no gene match: 7. The CDR3 consists of 15 residues. CDR3 sequence reads: CASRAGTSGIYEQYF. DNA for the CDR3: TGTGCCAGCAGGGCCGGGACTAGCGGAATCTACGAGCAGTACTTC.

In regard to this clonotype: Being one base from a much bigger clone, this may be a read error. The rearrangement uses TRBV4-1 and TRBJ2-7; unclear D gene. The DNA end lines up better with TRBJ2-5; the J call may be wrong. The CDR3 covers 11 residues. Germline V lookup: CDR1 MGHRA, CDR2 YSYEKL. The CDR3 DNA reads TGCGCCGGCAGCCAAGATAGGACCCAGTACTTC. Translation: CAGSQDRTQYF.

This chain links TRBV18 with TRBJ2-7; weak D call: TRBD1 (6 bases). With 5 bases removed from V and 2 bases from J, the gap between germline ends came to 16 bases. CDR1 is KGHSH, CDR2 LQKENI, per germline. The CDR3 loop spans 15 amino acids. CDR3 in DNA: TGTGCCAGCTCAACCGGGGACACCCCGCCCTACGAGCAGTACTTC. Protein sequence: CASSTGDTPPYEQYF.

This clonotype has only a few counts. V usage is TRBV6-1 and J usage is TRBJ1-2; D is possibly TRBD1 (5 bases). V shed 1 base and J shed 4 bases, with 16 bases lying between them. The CDR3 consists of 16 residues. Germline CDR1 reads MNHNS; CDR2 reads SASEGT. The CDR3 is CASSEEIGFGAYGYTF. The CDR3 DNA follows: TGTGCCAGCAGTGAAGAAATAGGATTTGGGGCCTATGGCTACACCTTC.

The chain employs TRBV20-1 and TRBJ2-1; no reliable D call. Germline V gene lookup returns CDR1 DFQATT and CDR2 SNEGSKA (reference sequence). The CDR3 runs to 14 residues. V was shortened by 5 bases and J by 2 bases, with 13 bases between the two germline ends. CDR3 loop: CSAPLTRPYNEQFF. The CDR3 DNA follows: TGCAGTGCTCCGCTTACGCGCCCCTACAATGAGCAGTTCTTC.

On this clonotype itself: A much bigger clone sits one base away, suggesting this may be a read error. The V gene is TRBV7-2, the J gene TRBJ2-1, with TRBD1 matching 8 bases. Germline lookup yields CDR1 SGHTA and CDR2 FQGNSA. CDR3 length: 15 amino acids. CDR3: CAGSWTGSSYNEQFF. The CDR3 nucleotides are TGTGCCGGCAGCTGGACAGGGAGCTCCTACAATGAGCAGTTCTTC.